These 12 T cell receptor beta chains originate from one sample sequenced in a study of T cell repertoires in ileal Crohn's disease. Sequencing used immunoSEQ multiplex PCR; TCRdb keeps in-frame clones, though not all of them. The sample carries 9,600 or so clones, approximately 82% recorded once. The source material was ileal tissue. The receptor set was obtained from an adult with Crohn's disease.

This chain joins TRBV28 and TRBJ1-5, with a weak D call TRBD1 (6 bases). The germline V gene encodes CDR1 MDHEN and CDR2 SYDVKM. V lost 8 bases and J lost 2, with 25 bases in between. This CDR3 contains 18 residues. The CDR3 loop is CASRAIGGLWWGNQPQHF. The CDR3 DNA reads TGTGCCAGCCGCGCCATCGGGGGGCTTTGGTGGGGCAATCAGCCCCAGCATTTT.

This sequence joins TRBV30 and TRBJ2-1; D gene ambiguous. CDR1 and CDR2 (germline): GTSNPN, SVGIG (reference sequence). Trimming pared 2 bases from V and 7 bases from J, leaving 9 bases between. The CDR3 has 12 residues. CDR3 DNA sequence: TGTGCCTGGAGTACCGGAGTTAATGAGCAGTTCTTC. It codes for CAWSTGVNEQFF.

This chain links TRBV6-1 with TRBJ1-6, with 7 nucleotides matching TRBD1. The germline gives CDR1 MNHNS, CDR2 SASEGT. The V and J ends lost 8 bases and 6 bases, in that order; junction bases with no gene match: 4. CDR3 length: 13 residues. CDR3 loop: CASLGQLNSPLHF. The DNA of the CDR3 is TGTGCCAGCCTGGGACAGCTTAATTCACCCCTCCACTTT.

The gene calls are TRBV9 and TRBJ1-3; D call uncertain. V was clipped by 4 bases and J by 2 bases, with 10 bases between them. Germline V gives CDR1 SGDLS, CDR2 YYNGEE. The CDR3 is 14 residues long. The CDR3 DNA reads as TGTGCCAGCAGCCTCAATGCGGCTGGAAACACCATATATTTT. Its protein product is CASSLNAAGNTIYF.

Written as DNA, the CDR3 is TGTGCCATCAAAGGACAGGGGGAAGCCGGGGAGCTGTTTTTT. Its protein product is CAIKGQGEAGELFF. The chain uses TRBV10-3 and TRBJ2-2, with 10 bases aligning to TRBD1. Germline values: CDR1 ENHRY, CDR2 SYGVKD. With V trimmed by 7 bases and J by 6 bases, 5 bases remained unmatched. This CDR3 has 14 amino acids.

CDR3 bases: TGCAGCGTTGTACCCGGCACTGAAGCTTTCTTT. Translation: CSVVPGTEAFF. The chain recombines TRBV29-1 with TRBJ1-1; unclear D gene. CDR1 SQVTM and CDR2 ANQGSEA come from the germline V gene. The CDR3 length is 11 residues. V lost 4 bases to trimming and J lost 4 bases, with 7 bases between them. Full variable domain (outside the CDR3, taken from reference TRBV29-1 and TRBJ1-1): SAVISQKPSRDICQRGTSLTIQCQVDSQVTMMFWYRQQPGQSLTLIATANQGSEATYESGFVIDKFPISRPNLTFSTLTVSNMSPEDSSIYLCSVVPGTEAFFGQGTRLTVV.

This chain links TRBV25-1 with TRBJ2-3; a possible D gene is TRBD2 (6 bases). V shed 5 bases and J shed 11 bases, with 17 bases lying between them. This CDR3 contains 13 residues. CDR1 and CDR2 (germline): MGHDK, SYGVNS. Written as DNA, the CDR3 is TGTGCCAGCAGTAAAGCGGGCATCGAGGGGCAGTATTTT. It specifies CASSKAGIEGQYF.

This chain uses TRBV4-2 with TRBJ2-7, with D uncertain. V was cut by 1 base and J by 3 bases, with 7 bases left in between. In germline, CDR1 is LGHNA, CDR2 YNFKEQ. There are 13 residues in the CDR3. CDR3 loop: CASSQVLSYEQYF. CDR3 in DNA: TGTGCCAGCAGCCAAGTGCTGAGCTACGAGCAGTACTTC.

The chain carries TRBV19 and TRBJ2-7, with D possibly matching TRBD2 (5 bases). Per the germline V gene, CDR1 is LNHDA and CDR2 is SQIVND (reference sequence). V lost 7 bases, J lost 1 base, and 20 bases lay in between. CDR3 length equals 16 residues. CDR3 protein: CASNGSPSAYSYEQYF. As DNA, the CDR3 is TGTGCCAGTAATGGGAGCCCTAGTGCCTATTCCTACGAGCAGTACTTC.

This clone is medium-sized by share. This chain joins TRBV28 and TRBJ2-3; TRBD2 matches 9 bases. The CDR3 totals 14 residues. The V gene end was trimmed by 10 bases and the J gene end by 6 bases; junction bases not matched to a gene: 11. Germline CDR1 reads MDHEN; CDR2 reads SYDVKM. For the CDR3, the DNA is TGTGCCATAGGGCTTAGCGGGAGTATGGATACGCAGTATTTT. Translating it yields CAIGLSGSMDTQYF.

This chain links TRBV6-5 with TRBJ2-7, with D possibly matching TRBD2 (6 bases). Deletions cut 10 bases from V and 7 bases from J, with 14 bases between. CDR3 length: 11 amino acids. Per the germline V gene, CDR1 is MNHEY and CDR2 is SVGAGI. CDR3 protein: CATLGAGEQYF. In DNA form, the CDR3 reads TGTGCCACCTTGGGTGCGGGGGAGCAGTACTTC.

V is TRBV5-1 and J is TRBJ1-2, with D unclear. Deletions cut 4 bases from V and 7 bases from J, with 17 bases between. Germline loops: CDR1 SGHRS, CDR2 YFSETQ. CDR3 length: 14 residues. The CDR3 here is CASSLDGGGFGYTF. CDR3 nucleotides: TGCGCCAGCAGCCTGGACGGCGGAGGGTTTGGCTACACCTTC.